The 13 T cell receptor beta chains in this list originate from one sample, sequenced in a study of blood T cell repertoires in COVID-19. The protocol was immunoSEQ multiplex PCR, while the TCRdb copy is restricted to in-frame clones and leaves out a portion. In the table there are a few hundred thousand clones, around 89% of which are singletons. The source material was PBMCs or T cells enriched from blood (not recorded which). These receptors originate from a woman between 50 and 59 years old who had recovered from COVID-19.

The V gene is TRBV7-9, the J gene TRBJ2-2; TRBD1 aligns across 9 bases. J gave up 7 bases and V 6 bases, and 6 bases lay outside the gene matches. CDR1 is SEHNR, CDR2 FQNEAQ, per germline (reference sequence). The CDR3 covers 14 residues. CDR3 DNA sequence: TGTGCCAGCAGGCCACAGGGGGCGGTCGGGGAGCTGTTTTTT. Protein: CASRPQGAVGELFF.

The chain combines TRBV27 with TRBJ2-7, with D possibly TRBD2 on 5 matching bases. Between the trimmed V and J ends, which lost 7 bases and 2 bases, there was a span of 15 bases. Germline V gene sequence: CDR1 MNHEY, CDR2 SMNVEV (reference sequence). CDR3 length equals 14 residues. The DNA for the CDR3 is TGTGCCAGCACCTCGTACGGGAACCCCTACGAGCAGTACTTC. It codes for CASTSYGNPYEQYF.

The chain employs TRBV18 and TRBJ2-1; 11 nucleotides agree with TRBD1. V trimming: 0 bases; J trimming: 7 bases; junction bases outside the gene matches: 5. CDR3 length equals 16 residues. Germline CDR1 and CDR2: KGHSH and LQKENI. CDR3 loop: CASSPPGTGGGNEQFF. The CDR3 DNA is TGTGCCAGCTCACCACCCGGGACAGGGGGGGGTAATGAGCAGTTCTTC.

This clone occurred a few times. This chain joins TRBV4-2 and TRBJ1-6, with TRBD1 identical over 10 bases. Germline V gene data show CDR1 as LGHNA and CDR2 as YNFKEQ. The CDR3 is 19 residues long. V shed 3 bases and J 7 bases; nucleotides not matched to a gene: 15. The CDR3, as DNA: TGTGCCAGCAGCCAGGCTAACTTCCGGGACAGGGGAGAAAATTCACCCCTCCACTTT. It codes for CASSQANFRDRGENSPLHF.

This rearrangement joins TRBV19 to TRBJ1-1; D is possibly TRBD1 (5 bases). Germline CDR1 reads LNHDA; CDR2 reads SQIVND (reference sequence). V lost 3 bases, J lost 7 bases, and 12 bases lay in between. This CDR3 has 13 amino acids. DNA of the CDR3: TGTGCCAGTAGTATCGGGTCGGGGGATGAAGCTTTCTTT. Translated: CASSIGSGDEAFF. The entire variable domain, with the rest obtained from reference TRBV19 and TRBJ1-1, is as follows: DGGITQSPKYLFRKEGQNVTLSCEQNLNHDAMYWYRQDPGQGLRLIYYSQIVNDFQKGDIAEGYSVSREKKESFPLTVTSAQKNPTAFYLCASSIGSGDEAFFGQGTRLTVV.

In this sample, this clone turned up a few times. V usage is TRBV20-1 and J usage is TRBJ2-1, with D unresolved. The CDR3 runs 11 residues. Trimming cost V 2 bases and J 9 bases, with 8 bases left between them. CDR1 is DFQATT and CDR2 is SNEGSKA in the germline V gene (reference sequence). CDR3 in DNA: TGCAGTGCTAGATACGGAGTTGAGCAGTTCTTC. As protein: CSARYGVEQFF.

The chain is built from TRBV19 and TRBJ1-5; 9 nucleotides agree with TRBD1. The germline V gene has CDR1 LNHDA and CDR2 SQIVND (reference sequence). The CDR3 sequence is 15 residues long. Trimming took 10 bases from V and 3 from J; bases not matched to a gene: 10. The DNA for the CDR3 is TGTGCCACTGTGGGCCGGGACAGGGACAATCAGCCCCAGCATTTT. Translated, it gives CATVGRDRDNQPQHF.

V gene TRBV2 combines with J gene TRBJ2-7; 12 bases are shared with TRBD2. Germline CDR1 and CDR2: SNHLY and FYNNEI. This CDR3 has 14 residues. V shed 6 bases, J shed 4 bases, and the junction held 4 bases outside the gene matches. CDR3 sequence: CASRTTSGSYEQYF. DNA of the CDR3: TGTGCCAGCAGGACGACTAGCGGGAGTTACGAGCAGTACTTC.

The J gene is TRBJ2-2, the V gene TRBV7-2; TRBD2 matches 10 bases. This CDR3 is built from 16 residues. Germline trimming cut 5 bases from V and 5 bases from J; bases unmatched to any gene: 8. CDR1 is SGHTA, CDR2 FQGNSA, per germline. CDR3: CASSPLAGVITGELFF. The CDR3 DNA reads as TGTGCCAGCAGCCCTCTAGCGGGAGTCATAACCGGGGAGCTGTTTTTT.

This clone has just one count. The chain links TRBV7-2 to TRBJ1-2; D is possibly TRBD1 (6 bases). Germline loops: CDR1 SGHTA, CDR2 FQGNSA. The CDR3 consists of 17 residues. V lost 4 bases to trimming and J lost 2 bases, with 20 bases between them. This CDR3 is CASSSRASGGGNYGYTF. The CDR3 nucleotides are TGTGCCAGCAGCTCAAGGGCGTCCGGCGGGGGCAACTATGGCTACACCTTC.

The CDR3 region has the DNA TGTGCCAGCAGTGGTTCCCGGAGGGGTTCCTACGAGCAGTACTTC. Translation gives CASSGSRRGSYEQYF. J is TRBJ2-7 and V is TRBV25-1; D is possibly TRBD2 (6 bases). Deletions cut 4 bases from V and 1 base from J, with 14 bases between. Germline CDR1 and CDR2: MGHDK and SYGVNS. The CDR3 is 15 amino acids.

The gene calls are TRBV28 and TRBJ1-6; D might be TRBD1 (6 bases). This CDR3 contains 16 residues. V gave up 4 bases and J gave up 0 bases, with 10 bases separating them. Germline CDR1 is MDHEN and CDR2 is SYDVKM. CDR3 amino acids: CASSWDISSYNSPLHF. For the CDR3, the DNA is TGTGCCAGCAGTTGGGACATTAGCTCCTATAATTCACCCCTCCACTTT.

The J gene is TRBJ1-2, the V gene TRBV29-1; TRBD1 aligns across 8 bases. CDR3 length: 13 amino acids. Trimming took 6 bases from V and 4 from J; bases not matched to a gene: 7. Germline assignment: CDR1 SQVTM and CDR2 ANQGSEA. In nucleotides, the CDR3 is TGCAGCGTGGCCCCCGGGACAGGCTATGGCTACACCTTC. Translated, it gives CSVAPGTGYGYTF. The full variable domain, rest sourced from reference TRBV29-1 and TRBJ1-2, is SAVISQKPSRDICQRGTSLTIQCQVDSQVTMMFWYRQQPGQSLTLIATANQGSEATYESGFVIDKFPISRPNLTFSTLTVSNMSPEDSSIYLCSVAPGTGYGYTFGSGTRLTVV.